This paragraph covers one TCR beta chain sequence. What antigen it recognizes has not been identified. No base quality information exists; no much larger clone differs at one position. Sequences SGHRS (CDR1) and YFSETQ (CDR2) are obtained from the germline V gene. V loses 3 bases at its end and J loses 10 bases; junction bases beyond the gene matches: 13. The CDR3, cysteine through phenylalanine, is 16 amino acids long. Kept here is only the CDR3 DNA, which spans 48 bases and is read in frame from base 1. Repertoires were sampled multiple times during chemoradiotherapy, which allowed clonal expansion in the tumor microenvironment to be followed. The sample originates from a study of chemoradiotherapy in HPV16-positive cancers (dated by TCRdb to between 2021 and 2024). About the investigation overall: Candidate HPV-specific T-cell clones and common TCR motifs were defined through functional T-cell assays on cells from a couple of HPV16-positive patients. The candidate HPV-specific TCRs and motifs were subsequently tracked in TCR repertoires obtained from roughly 90 patients with HPV-related cancers. Whether T-cell immunity against the HPV oncoproteins E6 and E7 changes during chemoradiotherapy and whether survival is affected by this immunity were examined in the study. The investigation overall reported the following: The functional definition of HPV-specific T cells was derived from only a couple of HPV16-positive patients, and the survival association was reported for HPV16-positive patients. Expansion of candidate HPV-specific clones and E7-related TCR motifs was observed in the tumor microenvironment during treatment, whereas no such expansion was observed for non-HPV-specific T cells. Improved recurrence-free survival in HPV16-positive patients was associated with expansion of HPV-responsive T cells during chemoradiotherapy.

The protocol used for the library was the immunoSEQ multiplex PCR assay. TCRdb mirrors the immuneACCESS table, restricted to in-frame sequences. Some clones are absent from its copies; in checked studies, under half trace to an unresolved V gene, and the reason for the others is unknown. Counted in this sample were about 20,000 clones; over 60% of them appeared once. The ten most abundant clones make up 2.6% of the sample. The chain links TRBV5-1 with TRBJ2-2, and 9 bases in between align with TRBD2. The sample was collected from a patient who underwent chemoradiotherapy. The origin of this receptor is a human donor with HPV-associated anogenital cancer. The CDR3: CASSWMGTSSYEELFF. The nucleotide sequence reads TGCGCCAGCAGCTGGATGGGGACTAGCAGCTATGAGGAGCTGTTTTTT.